The clone carrying this T cell receptor (beta chain) was seen more than once but under ten times. The TCRbeta library incorporated unique molecular identifiers. TCRdb re-called the PCR reads through MiXCR, storing one row per CDR3 protein. Of about 130,000 distinct CDR3 sequences listed, approximately 8.7% were seen once; the top ten hold around 24%. The sample originates from a study of T-cell reconstitution after alpha-beta-depleted transplantation in children. The length of the CDR3 is 11 residues. The V end was cut by 2 bases, the J end by 7 bases, with 7 bases between. Germline CDR1 reads SGHDT; CDR2 reads YYEEEE.

The rearrangement joins TRBV5-6 to TRBJ2-7, with unresolved D. This receptor was identified in a girl less than two years old who had a stem cell transplant for combined immunodeficiency, so the T cells may come from the graft donor. Here the sequenced sample was PBMCs, mostly from graft donor cells, taken 180 days after TCRalphabeta/CD19-depleted stem cell transplant. The CDR3 DNA sequence: TGTGCCAGCAGCTTCGACCGGGAGCAGTACTTC. This sequence encodes CASSFDREQYF.